The present T cell receptor (beta chain) was sequenced within a study of blood T cell repertoires in COVID-19. The data were produced by immunoSEQ multiplex PCR, yet TCRdb's version contains in-frame clones alone and is incomplete. In the table there are approximately 130,000 clones, just under 90% of which are singletons. The CDR3 totals 15 residues. The junction had 7 bases not matched to a gene; V was cut back by 1 base and J by 7 bases. Looked up from germline, CDR1 is SGHTA and CDR2 is FQGNSA. This TCR derives from a woman in her 50s with acute or convalescent COVID-19. Material for sequencing was peripheral blood. The J gene is TRBJ1-5, the V gene TRBV7-2; 7 bases are a match to TRBD1. For the CDR3, the DNA is TGTGCCAGCAGCTTAGAGTGGCAGGGGGACCAGCCCCAGCATTTT. It codes for CASSLEWQGDQPQHF. The complete variable domain, with remaining parts taken from reference TRBV7-2 and TRBJ1-5, reads GAGVSQSPSNKVTEKGKDVELRCDPISGHTALYWYRQSLGQGLEFLIYFQGNSAPDKSGLPSDRFSAERTGGSVSTLTIQRTQQEDSAVYLCASSLEWQGDQPQHFGDGTRLSIL.